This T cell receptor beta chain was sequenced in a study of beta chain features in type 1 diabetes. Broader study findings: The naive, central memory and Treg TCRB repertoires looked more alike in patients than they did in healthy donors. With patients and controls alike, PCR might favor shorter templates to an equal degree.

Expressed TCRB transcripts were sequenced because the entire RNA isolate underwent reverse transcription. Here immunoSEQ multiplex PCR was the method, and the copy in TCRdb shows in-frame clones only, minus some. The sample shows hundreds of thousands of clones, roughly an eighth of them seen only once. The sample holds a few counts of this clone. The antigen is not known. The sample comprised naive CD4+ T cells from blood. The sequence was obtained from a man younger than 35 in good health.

CDR3 sequence reads: CASSQGGTSGHNEQFF. CDR3 DNA: TGTGCCAGCAGCCAAGGCGGGACTAGCGGACACAATGAGCAGTTCTTC. The V gene is TRBV14, the J gene TRBJ2-1, with 11 bases fitting TRBD2. Trimming took 1 base from V and 5 from J; bases not matched to a gene: 4. The CDR3 is 16 residues long. Germline V gives CDR1 SGHDN, CDR2 FVKESK. Combining the CDR3 with reference TRBV14 and TRBJ2-1 gives the whole variable domain EAGVTQFPSHSVIEKGQTVTLRCDPISGHDNLYWYRRVMGKEIKFLLHFVKESKQDESGMPNNRFLAERTGGTYSTLKVQPAELEDSGVYFCASSQGGTSGHNEQFFGPGTRLTVL.